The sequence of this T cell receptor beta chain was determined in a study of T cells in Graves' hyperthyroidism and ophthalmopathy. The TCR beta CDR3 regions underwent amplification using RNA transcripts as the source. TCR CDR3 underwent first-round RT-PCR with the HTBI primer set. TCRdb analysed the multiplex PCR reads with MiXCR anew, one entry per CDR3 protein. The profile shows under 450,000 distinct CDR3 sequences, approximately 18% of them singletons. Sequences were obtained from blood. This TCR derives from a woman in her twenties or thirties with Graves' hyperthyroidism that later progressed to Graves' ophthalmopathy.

The CDR3 spells CASSESGKRGTGELFF. The DNA for the CDR3 is TGCGCCAGCAGTGAGTCGGGAAAAAGAGGCACCGGGGAGCTGTTTTTT. J is TRBJ2-2 and V is TRBV10-1; no definite D call. The length of the CDR3 is 16 residues. Germline V lookup: CDR1 WNHNN, CDR2 SYGVQD (reference sequence). The germline V and J ends were trimmed by 0 bases and 4 bases, with 12 bases remaining between them.